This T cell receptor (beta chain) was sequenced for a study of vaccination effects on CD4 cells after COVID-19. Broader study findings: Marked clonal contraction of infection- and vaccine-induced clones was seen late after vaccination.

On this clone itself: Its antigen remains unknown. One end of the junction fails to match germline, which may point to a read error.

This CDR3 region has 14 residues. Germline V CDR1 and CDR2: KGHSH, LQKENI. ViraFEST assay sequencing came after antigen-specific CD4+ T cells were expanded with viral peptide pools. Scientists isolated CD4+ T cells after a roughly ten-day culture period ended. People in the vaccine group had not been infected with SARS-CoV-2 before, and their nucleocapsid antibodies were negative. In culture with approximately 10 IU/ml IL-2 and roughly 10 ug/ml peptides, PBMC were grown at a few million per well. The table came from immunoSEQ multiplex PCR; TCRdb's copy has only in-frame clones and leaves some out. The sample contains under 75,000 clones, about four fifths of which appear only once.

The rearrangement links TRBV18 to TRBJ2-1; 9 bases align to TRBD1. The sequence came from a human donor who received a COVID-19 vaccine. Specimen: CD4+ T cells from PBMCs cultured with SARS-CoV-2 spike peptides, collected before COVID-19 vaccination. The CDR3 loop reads CASSPQGARSEQFF. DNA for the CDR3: TGTGCCAGCTCGCCACAGGGGGCGCGAAGTGAGCAGTTCTTC.